The clone carrying this TCR beta chain occurred many times. This entry belongs to a study of T cells after yellow fever vaccination. TCRdb independently ran MiXCR on the 5' RACE reads; one entry per CDR3 protein. The data show some 240,000 distinct CDR3 sequences, with roughly 3.5% seen just once and 15% to 20% held by the top ten. This specimen was PBMCs, taken 15 days after the yellow fever booster vaccination. This TCR derives from a man between 18 and 29 years old who received the YFV17D yellow fever vaccine.

The CDR3 here is CASSLQRIAGTDTQYF. CDR3 coding DNA: TGTGCCAGCTCCCTACAAAGGATCGCCGGCACAGATACGCAGTATTTT. V and J are TRBV18 and TRBJ2-3; no definite D call. V was pared by 6 bases and J by 1 base, with 17 bases between. Germline values: CDR1 KGHSH, CDR2 LQKENI. The CDR3 has 16 amino acids.